This record covers a single T cell receptor (beta chain). This specimen belongs to a study of blood T cells in healthy people across ages. Whole-study context: T cells yielded about one barcoded beta molecule per two cells through template switching.

Together with a sample-barcoded 5' primer, a J-beta primer mix was included in a second PCR lasting about 7 to 12 cycles. TCRdb re-derived calls from the 5' RACE reads in MiXCR, one entry per CDR3 protein. Here the sample spans 1.5 million to 2 million distinct CDR3 sequences, 28% being singletons. The sample consisted of blood. The receptor was isolated from a woman aged 25 to 39 in good health.

The CDR3 DNA reads as TGTGCCAGTCTGGGGGCGACTAATGAAAAACTGTTTTTT. It codes for CASLGATNEKLFF. V is TRBV28 and J is TRBJ1-4; D might be TRBD1 (6 bases). V dropped 9 bases and J dropped 2 bases, with 10 bases sitting between them. Germline V gene sequence: CDR1 MDHEN, CDR2 SYDVKM. The CDR3 runs to 13 residues.